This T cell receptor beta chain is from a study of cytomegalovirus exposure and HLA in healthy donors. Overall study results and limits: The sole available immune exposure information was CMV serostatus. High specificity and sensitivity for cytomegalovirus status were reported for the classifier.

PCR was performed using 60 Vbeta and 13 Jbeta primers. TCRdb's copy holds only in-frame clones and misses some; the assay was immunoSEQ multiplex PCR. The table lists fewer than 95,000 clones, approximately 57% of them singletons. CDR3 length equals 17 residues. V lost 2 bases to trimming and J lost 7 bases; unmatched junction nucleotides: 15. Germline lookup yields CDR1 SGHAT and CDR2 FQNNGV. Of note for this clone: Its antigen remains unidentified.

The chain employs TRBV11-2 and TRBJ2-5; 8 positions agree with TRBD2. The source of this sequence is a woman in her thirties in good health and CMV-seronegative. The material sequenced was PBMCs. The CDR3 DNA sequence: TGTGCCAGCAGCTTACGAGCGGGAGTAAGAGGGGTAGGGACCCAGTACTTC. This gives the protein CASSLRAGVRGVGTQYF.